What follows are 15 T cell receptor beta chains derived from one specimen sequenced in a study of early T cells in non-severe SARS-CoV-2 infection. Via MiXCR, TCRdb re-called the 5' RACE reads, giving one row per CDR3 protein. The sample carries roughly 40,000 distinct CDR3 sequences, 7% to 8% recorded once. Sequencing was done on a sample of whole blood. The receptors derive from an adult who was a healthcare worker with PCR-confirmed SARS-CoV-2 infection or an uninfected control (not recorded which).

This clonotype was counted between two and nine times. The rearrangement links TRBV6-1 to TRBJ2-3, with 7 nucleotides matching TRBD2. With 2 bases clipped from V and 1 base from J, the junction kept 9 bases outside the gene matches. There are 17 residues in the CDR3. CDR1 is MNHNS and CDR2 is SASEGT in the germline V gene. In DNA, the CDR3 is TGTGCCAGCAGTGAAAGGAGGGGACGGGAGGGCACAGATACGCAGTATTTT. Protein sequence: CASSERRGREGTDTQYF.

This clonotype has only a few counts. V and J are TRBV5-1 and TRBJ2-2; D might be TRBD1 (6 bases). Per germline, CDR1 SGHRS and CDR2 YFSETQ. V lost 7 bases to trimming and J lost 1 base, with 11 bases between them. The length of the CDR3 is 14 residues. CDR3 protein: CASGIQGNTGELFF. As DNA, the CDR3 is TGCGCCAGCGGCATACAGGGGAACACCGGGGAGCTGTTTTTT.

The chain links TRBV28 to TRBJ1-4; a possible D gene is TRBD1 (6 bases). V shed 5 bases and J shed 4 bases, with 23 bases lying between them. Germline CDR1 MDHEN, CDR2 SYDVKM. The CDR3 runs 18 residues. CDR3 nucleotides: TGTGCCAGCAGTCGACCGGACAGCGTCGTGTGGGGTAATGAAAAACTGTTTTTT. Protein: CASSRPDSVVWGNEKLFF.

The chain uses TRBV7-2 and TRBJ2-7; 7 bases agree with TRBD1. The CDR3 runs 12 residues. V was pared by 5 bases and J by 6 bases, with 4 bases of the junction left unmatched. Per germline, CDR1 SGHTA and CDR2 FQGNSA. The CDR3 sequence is CASSIRDSEQYF. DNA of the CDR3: TGTGCCAGCAGCATCCGGGACAGCGAGCAGTACTTC.

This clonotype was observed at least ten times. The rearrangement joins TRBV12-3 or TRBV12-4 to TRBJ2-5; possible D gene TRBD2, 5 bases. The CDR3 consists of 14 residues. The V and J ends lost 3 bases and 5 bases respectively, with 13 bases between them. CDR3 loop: CASSFGVAIETQYF. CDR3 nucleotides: TGTGCCAGCAGTTTTGGTGTAGCGATCGAGACCCAGTACTTC.

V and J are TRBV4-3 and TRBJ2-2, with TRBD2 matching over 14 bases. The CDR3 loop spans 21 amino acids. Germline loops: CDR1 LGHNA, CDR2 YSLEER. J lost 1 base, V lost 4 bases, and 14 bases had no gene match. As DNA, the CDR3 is TGCGCCAGCAGCCGCGTAGTGTGGGGACTAGCGGGGGACCTGAACACCGGGGAGCTGTTTTTT. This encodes CASSRVVWGLAGDLNTGELFF.

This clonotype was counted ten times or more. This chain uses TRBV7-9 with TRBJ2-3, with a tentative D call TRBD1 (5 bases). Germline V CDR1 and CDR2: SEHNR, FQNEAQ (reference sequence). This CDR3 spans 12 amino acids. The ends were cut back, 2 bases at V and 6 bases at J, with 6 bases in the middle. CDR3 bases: TGTGCCAGCAGCTTATCAGGGGATACGCAGTATTTT. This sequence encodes CASSLSGDTQYF.

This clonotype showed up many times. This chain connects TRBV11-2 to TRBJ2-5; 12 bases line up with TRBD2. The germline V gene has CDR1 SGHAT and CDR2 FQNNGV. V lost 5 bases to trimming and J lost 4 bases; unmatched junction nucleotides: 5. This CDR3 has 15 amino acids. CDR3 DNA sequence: TGTGCCAGCAGCCTACTAGCGGGGGGAGGAGAGACCCAGTACTTC. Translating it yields CASSLLAGGGETQYF.

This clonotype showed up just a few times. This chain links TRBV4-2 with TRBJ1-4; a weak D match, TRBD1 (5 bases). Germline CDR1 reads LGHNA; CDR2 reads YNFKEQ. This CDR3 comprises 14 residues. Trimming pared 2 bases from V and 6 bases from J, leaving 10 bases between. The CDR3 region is CASSQKGLDEKLFF. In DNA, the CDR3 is TGTGCCAGCAGCCAAAAGGGACTCGATGAAAAACTGTTTTTT.

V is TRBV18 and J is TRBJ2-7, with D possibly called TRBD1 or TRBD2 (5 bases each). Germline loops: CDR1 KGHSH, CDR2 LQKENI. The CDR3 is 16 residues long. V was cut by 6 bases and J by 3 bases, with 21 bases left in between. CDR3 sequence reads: CASSPRTGTANYEQYF. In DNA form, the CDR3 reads TGTGCCAGCTCCCCTAGAACCGGGACGGCTAACTACGAGCAGTACTTC.

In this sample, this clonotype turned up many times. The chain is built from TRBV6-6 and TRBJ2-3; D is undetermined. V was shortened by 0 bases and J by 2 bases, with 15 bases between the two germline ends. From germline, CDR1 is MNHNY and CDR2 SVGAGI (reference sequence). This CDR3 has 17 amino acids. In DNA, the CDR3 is TGTGCCAGCAGTTACTCGTCCTTTCCGGCTCACACAGATACGCAGTATTTT. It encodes CASSYSSFPAHTDTQYF.

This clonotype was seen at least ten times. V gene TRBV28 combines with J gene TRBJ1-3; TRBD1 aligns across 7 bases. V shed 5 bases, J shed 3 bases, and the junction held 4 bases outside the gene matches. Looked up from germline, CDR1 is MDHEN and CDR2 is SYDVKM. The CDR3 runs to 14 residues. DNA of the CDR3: TGTGCCAGCAGTAAGGGGGCGCGTGGAAACACCATATATTTT. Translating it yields CASSKGARGNTIYF. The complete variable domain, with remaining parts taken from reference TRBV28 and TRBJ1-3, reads DVKVTQSSRYLVKRTGEKVFLECVQDMDHENMFWYRQDPGLGLRLIYFSYDVKMKEKGDIPEGYSVSREKKERFSLILESASTNQTSMYLCASSKGARGNTIYFGEGSWLTVV.

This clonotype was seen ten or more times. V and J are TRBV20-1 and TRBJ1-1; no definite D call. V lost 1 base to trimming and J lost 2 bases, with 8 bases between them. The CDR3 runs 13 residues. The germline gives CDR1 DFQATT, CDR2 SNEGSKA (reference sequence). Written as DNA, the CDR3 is TGCAGTGCTAGAGTGGCCTCAAACACTGAAGCTTTCTTT. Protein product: CSARVASNTEAFF.

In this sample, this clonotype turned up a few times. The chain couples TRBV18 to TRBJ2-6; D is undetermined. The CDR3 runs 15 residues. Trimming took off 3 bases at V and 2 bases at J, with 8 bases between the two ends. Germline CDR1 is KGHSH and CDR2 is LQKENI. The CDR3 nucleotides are TGTGCCAGCTCACCCGTATACCCTGGGGCCAACGTCCTGACTTTC. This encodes CASSPVYPGANVLTF.

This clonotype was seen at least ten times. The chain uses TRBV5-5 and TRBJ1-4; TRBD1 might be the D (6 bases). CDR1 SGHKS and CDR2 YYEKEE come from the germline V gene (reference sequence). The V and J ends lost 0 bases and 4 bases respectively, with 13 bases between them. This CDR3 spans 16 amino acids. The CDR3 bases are TGTGCCAGCAGCTTGGCTGTGGGGGGCTATAATGAAAAACTGTTTTTT. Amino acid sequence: CASSLAVGGYNEKLFF.